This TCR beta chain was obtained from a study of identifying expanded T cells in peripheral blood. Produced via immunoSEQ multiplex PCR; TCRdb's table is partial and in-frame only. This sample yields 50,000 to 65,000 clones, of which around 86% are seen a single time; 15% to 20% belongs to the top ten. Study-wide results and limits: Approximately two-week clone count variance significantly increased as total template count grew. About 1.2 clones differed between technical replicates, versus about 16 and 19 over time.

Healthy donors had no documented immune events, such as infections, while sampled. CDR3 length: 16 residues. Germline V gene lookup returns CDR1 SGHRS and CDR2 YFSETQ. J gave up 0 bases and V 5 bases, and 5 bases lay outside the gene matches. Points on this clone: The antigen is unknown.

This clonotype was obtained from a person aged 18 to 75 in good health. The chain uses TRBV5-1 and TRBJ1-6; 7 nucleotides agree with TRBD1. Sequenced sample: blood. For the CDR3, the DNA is TGCGCCAGCAGGAGACAGGGAGACTCCTATAATTCACCCCTCCACTTT. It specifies CASRRQGDSYNSPLHF.